This T cell receptor beta chain derives from a study of post-analysis software for immune sequencing data (dated by TCRdb to about 2015). In terms of the full investigation: The recorded disease courses included relapsing-remitting, secondary progressive and progressive-relapsing multiple sclerosis, and some patients had no subtype annotation. The multiple sclerosis patient repertoires were compared with approximately 11 previously published healthy control repertoires from donors aged roughly 6 to 27 years. A subset of samples was prepared in parallel using single-end sample barcoding, then pooled and co-amplified after Illumina adapter ligation.

Worth noting for this clonotype: What this receptor recognizes is not known. No qualities accompany the bases; no much larger clone lies one base away.

The library was generated by PCR. Sequencer: Illumina HiSeq 2500. Unique molecular identifiers were incorporated into TCR beta cDNA libraries to reduce PCR and sequencing biases. Every 1 to 10 million input T cells yielded approximately 500,000 cDNA molecules, meaning each molecule approximated one T cell. Patient libraries were prepared and sequenced with the same protocol used for the earlier healthy control dataset. Within a given batch, samples were prepared together, multiplexed and sequenced on the same HiSeq lane. The authors' pipeline ran thus. Raw barcoded reads were processed with MIGEC, discarding single-read molecular identifier groups before consensus assembly and CDR3 extraction. VDJtools was used for post-analysis of the clonotype tables, with diversity normalized by down-sampling every dataset to the smallest sample size. Repertoire overlap clustering matched CDR3 amino acid but not nucleotide sequences to correct batch-related cross-sample contamination. Clones were called with MiXCR by TCRdb after fastp trimmed the public reads at Q25, and only in-frame beta chains were retained. Here each entry gathers all rows of one CDR3 protein and keeps the most common genes and DNA. The V and J calls were determined by TCRdb, not by the authors. Here the sample has hundreds of thousands of distinct CDR3 sequences; less than 35% occur a single time. The ten largest clones add up to more than 0.55% of the sample.

Including cysteine and phenylalanine, the CDR3 has 14 amino acids. CDR3 DNA only is kept here, 42 bases in frame from base 1. For CDR1 and CDR2, the germline V gene lists ENHRY and SYGVKD. A distance of 9 bases separates the germline ends of V and J, which lose 0 bases and 5 bases respectively. Study-wide conclusions, independent of this receptor: Roughly 5 TRBV segments, including TRBV5-6, TRBV5-1 and TRBV20-1, were significantly more frequent in patients than controls. The multiple sclerosis patient group was slightly younger than the control group. When samples were clustered directly using the F measure, samples prepared in the same batch co-clustered strongly, which prompted a batch-effect correction. Normalized Chao1 diversity was significantly lower in multiple sclerosis patients than controls, suggesting substantial peripheral T-cell clonal expansion.

To demonstrate the VDJtools post-analysis software, the study profiled TCR beta repertoires from the peripheral blood of about a dozen young patients with multiple sclerosis. The multiple sclerosis patients were children and adolescents between roughly 6 and 17 years of age. Sequenced input: blood. This TCR derives from a girl between 5 and 17 years old with multiple sclerosis. The chain is encoded by TRBV10-3 joined to TRBJ2-3, and perhaps TRBD2 as D gene, on 5 matching bases. The base sequence is TGTGCCATCAGTGAGTCCCTAGCAGGAGATACGCAGTATTTT. This encodes CAISESLAGDTQYF.